The entry below describes one TCR beta chain. These data originate in a study of blood T cell repertoires in COVID-19. Study-wide background: Some COVID-19 samples were acute and others convalescent; all came from the United States, Italy and Spain. From T cells, B-cell-depleted T cells, or PBMCs came the material, which was cDNA or gDNA.

The CDR3 runs to 15 residues. Trimming removed 4 bases from V and 1 base from J; junction bases left unmatched: 4. CDR1 and CDR2 (germline): SNHLY, FYNNEI. Per the authors' pipeline: Scientists estimated how many nucleated cells there were by amplifying reference gene primers. Generated by immunoSEQ multiplex PCR, the TCRdb table keeps only in-frame clones and is missing some. V and J calls and clone size are as listed in that table; D and trimming were resolved from the DNA. Among approximately 76,000 clones listed, about 83% were seen once. V usage is TRBV2 and J usage is TRBJ1-1; TRBD1 agrees at 9 bases. The sequence was collected from a woman in her sixties with acute or convalescent COVID-19. Sequenced sample: peripheral blood. The CDR3 region has the DNA TGTGCCAGCAGTGGGTTGGGACAGGGGAACACTGAAGCTTTCTTT. Protein sequence: CASSGLGQGNTEAFF. Based on the CDR3 plus reference TRBV2 and TRBJ1-1, the full variable domain is EPEVTQTPSHQVTQMGQEVILRCVPISNHLYFYWYRQILGQKVEFLVSFYNNEISEKSEIFDDQFSVERPDGSNFTLKIRSTKLEDSAMYFCASSGLGQGNTEAFFGQGTRLTVV.